Each of the 32 T cell receptor beta chains below was sequenced from the same sample in a study of blood T cell repertoires in COVID-19 (dated by TCRdb to about 2020). The library was built by means of the immunoSEQ multiplex PCR assay. Not all clones reach the TCRdb copy of this immuneACCESS table, which keeps in-frame sequences only. Checked studies attribute under half of the gap to unresolved V genes and leave the rest unexplained. The sample table shows tens of thousands of clones, and approximately 88% are seen once. The ten largest clones represent around 1.2% of the sample. Source material: peripheral blood. The receptors were gathered from a woman aged 60 to 75 with acute or convalescent COVID-19.

The chain combines TRBV5-1 with TRBJ2-1, with 10 bases matching TRBD2. V was pared by 1 base and J by 6 bases, with 7 bases of the junction left unmatched. The CDR3 contains 16 residues. Germline V lookup: CDR1 SGHRS, CDR2 YFSETQ. The DNA of the CDR3 is TGCGCCAGCAGCTTGACTCCAGCGGGGGGGCTCAATGAGCAGTTCTTC. It codes for CASSLTPAGGLNEQFF.

J is TRBJ1-2 and V is TRBV5-6; a possible D gene is TRBD1 (5 bases). Per germline, CDR1 SGHDT and CDR2 YYEEEE. V lost 4 bases, J lost 8 bases, and 15 bases lay in between. The CDR3 spans 13 residues. The CDR3: CASSGTAVFGYTF. CDR3 sequence (DNA): TGTGCCAGCAGCGGGACTGCGGTCTTCGGCTACACCTTC.

J is TRBJ1-2 and V is TRBV3-1 (or the pseudogene TRBV3-2), with a possible D match to TRBD1 (5 bases). Looked up from germline, CDR1 is LGHDT and CDR2 is YNNKEL (reference sequence). The CDR3 has 16 residues. Trimming left V 0 bases short and J 7 bases short, with 18 bases between. The CDR3 reads CASSQDRGSKGAGYTF. CDR3 bases: TGTGCCAGCAGCCAAGATCGGGGGTCGAAAGGGGCTGGCTACACCTTC.

The chain employs TRBV28 and TRBJ1-5, with D perhaps matching TRBD1 (5 bases). Germline V gene lookup returns CDR1 MDHEN and CDR2 SYDVKM. The CDR3 length is 12 residues. V was pared by 7 bases and J by 7 bases, with 11 bases between. The CDR3 DNA follows: TGTGCCAGCACACAGGTATCACAGCCCCAGCATTTT. Its translation is CASTQVSQPQHF.

V and J are TRBV6-1 and TRBJ1-2, with no clear D. Germline V gene sequence: CDR1 MNHNS, CDR2 SASEGT. The germline V and J ends were trimmed by 2 bases and 7 bases, with 11 bases remaining between them. The CDR3 has 13 amino acids. This chain's CDR3 is CASSESGGSGYTF. DNA of the CDR3: TGTGCCAGCAGTGAATCAGGAGGTTCTGGCTACACCTTC.

This chain links TRBV6-2 or TRBV6-3 with TRBJ2-5; 12 nucleotides align to TRBD1. The trim removed 4 bases at V and 5 bases at J, leaving 5 bases unmatched. In germline, CDR1 is MNHEY, CDR2 SVGEGT. The CDR3 is 15 amino acids. CDR3 amino acids: CASSWGQGAQETQYF. CDR3 bases: TGTGCCAGCAGTTGGGGACAGGGGGCGCAGGAGACCCAGTACTTC.

The rearrangement links TRBV6-5 to TRBJ2-3; the match to TRBD1 covers 7 bases. The CDR3 contains 14 residues. CDR1 is MNHEY and CDR2 is SVGAGI in the germline V gene. With V trimmed by 6 bases and J by 2 bases, 5 bases remained unmatched. The CDR3 loop is CASRQGPHTDTQYF. The CDR3 DNA reads as TGTGCCAGCAGACAGGGGCCTCACACAGATACGCAGTATTTT.

This clone was detected a few times. This chain connects TRBV11-2 to TRBJ1-2; no definite D call. Germline V lookup: CDR1 SGHAT, CDR2 FQNNGV. CDR3 length: 13 residues. V was clipped by 1 base and J by 3 bases, with 6 bases between them. CDR3 nucleotide sequence: TGTGCCAGCAGCTTAGTTACAGACTATGGCTACACCTTC. It codes for CASSLVTDYGYTF. Using reference TRBV11-2 and TRBJ1-2 for the parts outside the CDR3, the full variable domain is EAGVAQSPRYKIIEKRQSVAFWCNPISGHATLYWYQQILGQGPKLLIQFQNNGVVDDSQLPKDRFSAERLKGVDSTLKIQPAKLEDSAVYLCASSLVTDYGYTFGSGTRLTVV.

The DNA of the CDR3 is TGTGCCAGCAGCCAAGTCCAGGGGGAGCTGTTTTTT. Its translation is CASSQVQGELFF. The V and J genes are TRBV3-1 (or the pseudogene TRBV3-2) and TRBJ2-2; D uncertain. CDR3 length: 12 residues. Germline CDR1 and CDR2: LGHDT and YNNKEL (reference sequence). The V end lost 1 base, the J end lost 8 bases, and 5 bases lay between the germline ends.

The J gene is TRBJ2-4, the V gene TRBV28; the D gene is possibly TRBD1 (7 bases). V was shortened by 5 bases and J by 2 bases, with 13 bases between the two germline ends. Germline-derived CDR1 and CDR2 are MDHEN and SYDVKM. The CDR3 spans 15 residues. The CDR3, as DNA: TGTGCCAGCAGTCGCAGGGGGGAACCCAAAAACATTCAGTACTTC. This translates into CASSRRGEPKNIQYF.

The chain links TRBV6-5 to TRBJ1-1; 7 bases are shared with TRBD1. V lost 7 bases to trimming and J lost 0 bases; unmatched junction nucleotides: 8. CDR3 size: 15 residues. The germline V gene has CDR1 MNHEY and CDR2 SVGAGI. The CDR3 DNA reads as TGTGCCAGCACCGGTTCCGGACAGGTGAACACTGAAGCTTTCTTT. Amino acids: CASTGSGQVNTEAFF.

The rearrangement joins TRBV5-1 to TRBJ1-2; D is unresolved. The germline V gene has CDR1 SGHRS and CDR2 YFSETQ. The CDR3 covers 13 residues. V was trimmed by 2 bases and J by 3 bases, leaving 8 bases between them. The CDR3 sequence: CASSLQFDYGYTF. The CDR3 DNA follows: TGCGCCAGCAGCTTACAGTTCGACTATGGCTACACCTTC.

The J gene is TRBJ1-1, the V gene TRBV7-3, with 9 bases matching TRBD1. Looked up from germline, CDR1 is SGHTA and CDR2 is FQGTGA. Trimming at V came to 5 bases and at J to 1 base, leaving 8 bases not matched to a gene. The CDR3 consists of 16 residues. The CDR3 reads CASSVSPDRGNTEAFF. The CDR3 region has the DNA TGTGCCAGCAGCGTCTCTCCGGACAGGGGGAACACTGAAGCTTTCTTT.

V is TRBV25-1 and J is TRBJ1-6; D not certain. V was clipped by 5 bases and J by 9 bases, with 14 bases between them. This CDR3 has 14 amino acids. CDR1 and CDR2 from the germline V gene are MGHDK and SYGVNS. The CDR3 DNA is TGTGCCAGCAGTCCCCGGGAACCGAGTTCACCCCTCCACTTT. Its protein product is CASSPREPSSPLHF.

The chain uses TRBV19 and TRBJ2-3; 10 bases match TRBD1. The V gene's germline CDR1 is LNHDA and CDR2 SQIVND (reference sequence). The junction had 6 bases not matched to a gene; V was cut back by 3 bases and J by 3 bases. CDR3 size: 16 residues. The CDR3 protein is CASSMARDRGTDTQYF. The CDR3 DNA reads TGTGCCAGTAGTATGGCCCGGGACAGGGGAACAGATACGCAGTATTTT.

This clone is a singleton in its sample. The chain has TRBV28 and TRBJ1-6, with 7 bases that match TRBD1. The CDR3 consists of 16 residues. Germline V gene sequence: CDR1 MDHEN, CDR2 SYDVKM. Trimming at V came to 6 bases and at J to 6 bases, leaving 11 bases not matched to a gene. The CDR3 DNA reads as TGTGCCAGCAGCCTCACTCCGCCAGGGGGTAATTCACCCCTCCACTTT. Its protein product is CASSLTPPGGNSPLHF. Drawing the rest from reference TRBV28 and TRBJ1-6, the complete variable domain is DVKVTQSSRYLVKRTGEKVFLECVQDMDHENMFWYRQDPGLGLRLIYFSYDVKMKEKGDIPEGYSVSREKKERFSLILESASTNQTSMYLCASSLTPPGGNSPLHFGNGTRLTVT.

The CDR3 DNA reads TGTGCCATCAGTGAGCCAATCAGCGGGGAACCCTATGGCTACACCTTC. Amino acid sequence: CAISEPISGEPYGYTF. The chain couples TRBV10-3 to TRBJ1-2; D gene unclear. V was clipped by 2 bases and J by 4 bases, with 17 bases between them. The CDR3 spans 16 residues. Germline CDR1 and CDR2: ENHRY and SYGVKD.

This chain links TRBV6-5 with TRBJ2-7; D may be TRBD1 (6 bases). Trimming stripped 11 bases from V and 3 bases from J, with 17 bases between. The CDR3 is 13 amino acids. From germline, CDR1 is MNHEY and CDR2 SVGAGI. CDR3 in DNA: TGTGCCTCAGCTCGGGACACGTACTACGAGCAGTACGTC. It yields the protein CASARDTYYEQYV.

The chain couples TRBV11-2 to TRBJ2-3, with a tentative D call TRBD1 (6 bases). This CDR3 is 16 amino acids long. V gave up 3 bases and J gave up 4 bases, with 17 bases separating them. The germline V gene encodes CDR1 SGHAT and CDR2 FQNNGV. CDR3 sequence reads: CASSFSRQANADTQYF. The CDR3, as DNA: TGTGCCAGCAGCTTTTCGCGACAGGCCAACGCAGATACGCAGTATTTT.

This clone was counted between two and nine times. This chain connects TRBV30 to TRBJ1-6; 10 nucleotides match TRBD1. The CDR3 totals 14 residues. Trimming cost V 5 bases and J 7 bases; bases outside gene matches: 5. Germline V CDR1 and CDR2: GTSNPN, SVGIG (reference sequence). The CDR3 loop is CAWGRGQGNSPLHF. The CDR3 nucleotides are TGTGCCTGGGGACGGGGACAGGGGAATTCACCCCTCCACTTT. The full variable domain, rest sourced from reference TRBV30 and TRBJ1-6, is SQTIHQWPATLVQPVGSPLSLECTVEGTSNPNLYWYRQAAGRGLQLLFYSVGIGQISSEVPQNLSASRPQDRQFILSSKKLLLSDSGFYLCAWGRGQGNSPLHFGNGTRLTVT.

This clone is medium-sized within its sample. J is TRBJ2-7 and V is TRBV2; D remains ambiguous. Germline loops: CDR1 SNHLY, CDR2 FYNNEI. The CDR3 is 13 residues long. Trimming left V 0 bases short and J 5 bases short, with 8 bases between. CDR3 DNA: TGTGCCAGCAGTGAAGCTAGAGTCAACGAGCAGTACGTC. It specifies CASSEARVNEQYV.

The rearrangement links TRBV29-1 to TRBJ2-5, with D perhaps matching TRBD1 (8 bases). The germline V and J ends were trimmed by 6 bases and 2 bases, with 19 bases remaining between them. CDR1 and CDR2 from the germline V gene are SQVTM and ANQGSEA. This CDR3 region has 15 residues. Here the CDR3 DNA reads TGCAGCGTATCCGGACAGGGAGGGAGTCAAGAGACCCAGTACTTC. It yields the protein CSVSGQGGSQETQYF.

This clone was counted once. CDR3 loop: CASSRRVTLRSYEQYV. CDR3 in DNA: TGTGCCAGCAGCCGCAGGGTAACCCTCCGGAGCTACGAGCAGTACGTC. The chain couples TRBV2 to TRBJ2-7; weak D call: TRBD1 (5 bases). With 6 bases removed from V and 3 bases from J, the gap between germline ends came to 21 bases. This CDR3 is 16 amino acids long. From germline, CDR1 is SNHLY and CDR2 FYNNEI.

The chain links TRBV6-1 to TRBJ2-3; D gene uncertain. V was shortened by 1 base and J by 2 bases, with 10 bases between the two germline ends. The CDR3 is 15 amino acids. From germline, CDR1 is MNHNS and CDR2 SASEGT. This CDR3 reads CASSEGPHFTDTQYF. The CDR3 nucleotides are TGTGCCAGCAGTGAAGGTCCCCATTTCACAGATACGCAGTATTTT.

This clone was observed a handful of times. The chain couples TRBV28 to TRBJ1-2; 10 bases agree with TRBD1. This CDR3 has 20 residues. The V gene end was trimmed by 2 bases and the J gene end by 0 bases; junction bases not matched to a gene: 15. Germline values: CDR1 MDHEN, CDR2 SYDVKM. As DNA, the CDR3 is TGTGCCAGCAGTTTACGCGGGACAGGGGTCTGGAGCCCGTCTAACTATGGCTACACCTTC. This translates into CASSLRGTGVWSPSNYGYTF.

The V call is TRBV5-1, the J call TRBJ2-6, with D possibly matching TRBD2 (6 bases). Germline assignment: CDR1 SGHRS and CDR2 YFSETQ. With 4 bases removed from V and 1 base from J, the gap between germline ends came to 24 bases. The CDR3 totals 20 residues. Written as DNA, the CDR3 is TGCGCCAGCAGCCCGGAGGGAGTAGGGATGGGTATTTCTGGGGCCAACGTCCTGACTTTC. Translation: CASSPEGVGMGISGANVLTF.

The genes are TRBV5-5 and TRBJ1-6; no firm D call. The ends were cut back, 4 bases at V and 10 bases at J, with 21 bases in the middle. This CDR3 is 16 amino acids long. Germline V gene lookup returns CDR1 SGHKS and CDR2 YYEKEE (reference sequence). The CDR3 DNA sequence: TGTGCCAGCAGCCCGGGGAGTGCCAGCCCGAGATCACCCCTCCACTTT. It translates to CASSPGSASPRSPLHF.

The chain is built from TRBV13 and TRBJ2-5, with 14 nucleotides matching TRBD2. The V and J ends lost 4 bases and 7 bases, in that order; junction bases with no gene match: 14. This CDR3 contains 18 residues. Germline V CDR1 and CDR2: PRHDT, FYEKMQ (reference sequence). The CDR3 DNA is TGTGCCAGCAGCTCGGCCCGACTAGCGGGAGGGCCTGGTACGACCCAGTACTTC. Its translation is CASSSARLAGGPGTTQYF.

This chain connects TRBV2 to TRBJ2-3; the match to TRBD2 covers 7 bases. V lost 3 bases and J lost 2; bases outside the gene matches: 11. The CDR3 covers 17 residues. Germline-derived CDR1 and CDR2 are SNHLY and FYNNEI. In DNA, the CDR3 is TGTGCCAGCAGTGACCCAAGGGAGACTAGCTCCACAGATACGCAGTATTTT. Translating gives CASSDPRETSSTDTQYF.

This clone was found once. Here the CDR3 DNA reads TGCGCCAGCAGCCCGACGCCTGACAGGGTCGGAACAGATACGCAGTATTTT. Its protein product is CASSPTPDRVGTDTQYF. This chain links TRBV5-1 with TRBJ2-3; 7 bases fit TRBD1. The germline CDR1 and CDR2 sequences are SGHRS and YFSETQ. The length of the CDR3 is 17 residues. Trimming took 4 bases from V and 3 from J; bases not matched to a gene: 14.

This clone was observed a single time. The V gene is TRBV10-2, the J gene TRBJ2-7, with D possibly matching TRBD1 (6 bases). V was pared by 7 bases and J by 6 bases, with 16 bases between. Germline CDR1 is WSHSY and CDR2 is SAAADI. The CDR3 sequence is 13 residues long. The chain's CDR3 is CASKPGTTGEQYV. CDR3 in DNA: TGCGCCAGCAAGCCCGGGACAACGGGCGAGCAGTACGTC.

The chain couples TRBV4-3 to TRBJ2-7, with D maybe TRBD1 (6 bases). The length of the CDR3 is 16 residues. V was shortened by 4 bases and J by 3 bases, with 19 bases between the two germline ends. Germline CDR1 and CDR2: LGHNA and YSLEER. The CDR3 nucleotides are TGCGCCAGCAGCCCCGAAAGGGGGATCCGCAACTACGAGCAGTACGTC. Amino acids: CASSPERGIRNYEQYV.